The 20 T cell receptor beta chains presented below share a single source sample, sequenced in a study of cytomegalovirus exposure and HLA in healthy donors. The PCR had 60 Vbeta and 13 Jbeta primers. TCRdb keeps only in-frame clones here, not all; method: immunoSEQ multiplex PCR. With under 200,000 clones in the sample, the ten largest clones hold approximately 0.8%. Sequenced: PBMCs. These receptors all stem from a woman between 18 and 29 years old in good health and CMV-seropositive.

The chain links TRBV6-6 to TRBJ1-4; 10 positions match TRBD1. This CDR3 is 12 amino acids long. V trimming: 8 bases; J trimming: 7 bases; junction bases outside the gene matches: 1. The germline gives CDR1 MNHNY, CDR2 SVGAGI (reference sequence). The CDR3 coding sequence is TGTGCCAGCCGGGACAGGGGTGAAAAACTGTTTTTT. Translated, it gives CASRDRGEKLFF.

V usage is TRBV9 and J usage is TRBJ2-7, with TRBD2 matching over 12 bases. The length of the CDR3 is 13 residues. Germline V gives CDR1 SGDLS, CDR2 YYNGEE. The trim removed 3 bases at V and 6 bases at J, leaving 1 base unmatched. CDR3: CASSAGLAGEQYF. The CDR3 DNA sequence: TGTGCCAGCAGCGCGGGACTAGCGGGCGAGCAGTACTTC. Based on the CDR3 plus reference TRBV9 and TRBJ2-7, the full variable domain is DSGVTQTPKHLITATGQRVTLRCSPRSGDLSVYWYQQSLDQGLQFLIQYYNGEERAKGNILERFSAQQFPDLHSELNLSSLELGDSALYFCASSAGLAGEQYFGPGTRLTVT.

J is TRBJ1-4 and V is TRBV28; D unresolved. CDR3 length: 14 residues. Trimming took 3 bases from V and 7 from J, leaving 12 bases between them. Germline assignment: CDR1 MDHEN and CDR2 SYDVKM. Here the CDR3 DNA reads TGTGCCAGCAGTTTTTCTATGGCGGGTGAAAAACTGTTTTTT. Translating gives CASSFSMAGEKLFF.

The chain has TRBV4-1 and TRBJ1-1, with a weak D call TRBD1 (5 bases). This CDR3 comprises 17 residues. Per germline, CDR1 MGHRA and CDR2 YSYEKL. V lost 4 bases and J 3 bases, leaving 21 bases between the germline ends. The CDR3 DNA sequence: TGCGCCAGCAGCCCCGGGGCGGGGGTTTTTCTCTACACTGAAGCTTTCTTT. Protein: CASSPGAGVFLYTEAFF.

J is TRBJ2-7 and V is TRBV5-5; D perhaps matches TRBD2 (5 bases). Germline assignment: CDR1 SGHKS and CDR2 YYEKEE (reference sequence). V lost 2 bases to trimming and J lost 5 bases, with 11 bases between them. CDR3 length: 13 residues. CDR3 region: CASSLTAGNEQYF. DNA for the CDR3: TGTGCCAGCAGCTTAACCGCGGGCAACGAGCAGTACTTC. Looking up the rest from reference TRBV5-5 and TRBJ2-7 gives the full variable domain: DAGVTQSPTHLIKTRGQQVTLRCSPISGHKSVSWYQQVLGQGPQFIFQYYEKEERGRGNFPDRFSARQFPNYSSELNVNALLLGDSALYLCASSLTAGNEQYFGPGTRLTVT.

The chain combines TRBV23-1 with TRBJ1-1; unclear D gene. TRBV23-1 is treated as an ORF (open reading frame) with a function not yet certain. V dropped 2 bases and J dropped 11 bases, with 21 bases sitting between them. CDR3 size: 15 residues. CDR3 in amino acids: CASSQRKGGDFGAFF. The CDR3 DNA reads as TGCGCCAGCAGTCAACGCAAGGGAGGCGACTTCGGGGCTTTCTTT.

As DNA, the CDR3 is TGCGCCAGCAGCTCTCCACTAGCGGGGACCACAGATACGCAGTATTTT. Translation: CASSSPLAGTTDTQYF. The rearrangement uses TRBV5-1 and TRBJ2-3, with TRBD2 matching 10 bases. With 3 bases clipped from V and 2 bases from J, the junction kept 6 bases outside the gene matches. The CDR3 length is 16 residues. The germline V gene has CDR1 SGHRS and CDR2 YFSETQ.

The V and J genes are TRBV7-6 and TRBJ2-1, with 8 bases fitting TRBD2. Germline V gives CDR1 SGHVS, CDR2 FNYEAQ. The junction had 15 bases not matched to a gene; V was cut back by 3 bases and J by 8 bases. This CDR3 is 17 amino acids long. CDR3 coding DNA: TGTGCCAGCAGCTTGCTGGGTAGGGCTAGCGGGTGGTATGAGCAGTTCTTC. It is translated as CASSLLGRASGWYEQFF.

The chain recombines TRBV6-1 with TRBJ1-2; TRBD1 is a possible D gene (6 bases). The germline CDR1 and CDR2 sequences are MNHNS and SASEGT. The CDR3 sequence is 13 residues long. V was pared by 1 base and J by 8 bases, with 11 bases between. The CDR3 sequence is CASSEGGRSGYTF. CDR3 DNA: TGTGCCAGCAGTGAAGGGGGGCGAAGCGGCTACACCTTC.

The chain is built from TRBV18 and TRBJ1-2; TRBD1 aligns across 11 bases. After removal of 8 bases from V and 3 bases from J, the junction contained 2 bases not matched to a gene. The germline V gene has CDR1 KGHSH and CDR2 LQKENI. The CDR3 runs to 13 residues. The CDR3 DNA reads as TGTGCCAGCGGACAGGGGGCGGACTATGGCTACACCTTC. Translating it yields CASGQGADYGYTF. The entire variable domain, with the rest obtained from reference TRBV18 and TRBJ1-2, is as follows: NAGVMQNPRHLVRRRGQEARLRCSPMKGHSHVYWYRQLPEEGLKFMVYLQKENIIDESGMPKERFSAEFPKEGPSILRIQQVVRGDSAAYFCASGQGADYGYTFGSGTRLTVV.

The CDR3 sequence: CASSLEPGSTDTQYF. The DNA for the CDR3 is TGTGCCAGCAGCTTGGAGCCGGGTAGCACAGATACGCAGTATTTT. This chain uses TRBV11-1 with TRBJ2-3; D unresolved. Looked up from germline, CDR1 is SGHAT and CDR2 is FQDESV (reference sequence). CDR3 length: 15 amino acids. Trimming cost V 3 bases and J 0 bases, with 10 bases left between them.

The chain joins TRBV4-1 to TRBJ2-5; TRBD2 agrees at 7 bases. Trimming removed 5 bases from V and 2 bases from J; junction bases left unmatched: 23. Germline lookup yields CDR1 MGHRA and CDR2 YSYEKL. The CDR3 is 20 amino acids. CDR3 in amino acids: CASSSLGPPLDRGVQETQYF. CDR3 nucleotide sequence: TGCGCCAGCAGCTCCCTCGGTCCCCCCTTGGATCGGGGGGTTCAAGAGACCCAGTACTTC.

V and J are TRBV6-4 and TRBJ2-3, with TRBD2 identical over 9 bases. V lost 3 bases, J lost 0 bases, and 7 bases stayed unmatched. CDR1 is MRHNA, CDR2 SNTAGT, per germline. There are 17 residues in the CDR3. CDR3 nucleotides: TGTGCCAGCAGTGAATTTGAGACTAGCGGTAGCACAGATACGCAGTATTTT. This gives the protein CASSEFETSGSTDTQYF.

This sequence joins TRBV18 and TRBJ2-7, with 7 bases fitting TRBD2. V was clipped by 0 bases and J by 4 bases; unmatched bases: 3. CDR1 and CDR2 (germline): KGHSH, LQKENI. The CDR3 totals 14 residues. CDR3 sequence (DNA): TGTGCCAGCTCACCACCGAGCGGGATGTACGAGCAGTACTTC. It specifies CASSPPSGMYEQYF.

This rearrangement joins TRBV9 to TRBJ2-3; TRBD2 aligns across 11 bases. The V and J ends lost 4 bases and 3 bases, in that order; junction bases with no gene match: 4. This CDR3 spans 15 amino acids. CDR1 SGDLS and CDR2 YYNGEE come from the germline V gene. The CDR3 sequence: CASSLSGGATDTQYF. In DNA form, the CDR3 reads TGTGCCAGCAGCCTTAGCGGGGGGGCAACAGATACGCAGTATTTT.

The gene calls are TRBV5-4 and TRBJ2-3, with D tentatively TRBD2 (6 bases). Germline V gene data show CDR1 as SGHNT and CDR2 as YYREEE (reference sequence). The CDR3 contains 16 residues. V lost 3 bases, J lost 3 bases, and 17 bases lay in between. Here the CDR3 DNA reads TGTGCCAGCAGCTCCGCAAAAGCGGGTAGTACAGATACGCAGTATTTT. Translated: CASSSAKAGSTDTQYF.

This chain connects TRBV4-1 to TRBJ1-6; 7 nucleotides align to TRBD1. From germline, CDR1 is MGHRA and CDR2 YSYEKL. This CDR3 is 17 amino acids long. V dropped 5 bases and J dropped 7; count of bases not matched to a gene: 14. The CDR3 nucleotides read TGCGCCAGCAGCTTCCGGGACCCGGGACAGATAAATTCACCCCTCCACTTT. It specifies CASSFRDPGQINSPLHF.

The chain is built from TRBV6-1 and TRBJ2-1; D unresolved. The germline V and J ends were trimmed by 6 bases and 5 bases, with 14 bases remaining between them. Germline V gene lookup returns CDR1 MNHNS and CDR2 SASEGT. This CDR3 is built from 14 residues. The CDR3 sequence is CASSATVRDNEQFF. CDR3 nucleotides: TGTGCCAGCAGCGCCACCGTACGGGACAATGAGCAGTTCTTC.

The chain combines TRBV9 with TRBJ1-1; D call uncertain. The CDR3 length is 14 residues. Trimming removed 0 bases at V and 8 bases at J, with 14 bases between. Germline V gene data show CDR1 as SGDLS and CDR2 as YYNGEE. CDR3 sequence: CASSVDLAGDEAFF. Written as DNA, the CDR3 is TGTGCCAGCAGCGTAGACTTGGCGGGCGACGAAGCTTTCTTT.

The CDR3 DNA sequence: TGTGCCAGTAGTGAACAGGGTTTCGAGCAGTACTTC. It codes for CASSEQGFEQYF. The V and J genes are TRBV19 and TRBJ2-7; D may be TRBD1 (6 bases). Germline CDR1 LNHDA, CDR2 SQIVND (reference sequence). Trimming stripped 5 bases from V and 6 bases from J, with 11 bases between. CDR3 length: 12 amino acids.